The rows below give T cell receptor beta chains drawn from one sample of a study of shared clonotypes between healthy human individuals. Some clones are missing from TCRdb's copy, which holds only in-frame ones; the method was immunoSEQ multiplex PCR. Among roughly 2,500,000 clones, roughly 93% were seen once, and the ten largest hold about 0.34%. The sample comprised naive CD4+ T cells from PBMCs. These receptors were collected from a man aged 18 to 29 in good health. Some clones in this sample may be carry-over from other donors' samples. Both conserved end residues are part of each CDR3. Each record gives: clone size, J gene, D gene, V gene, CDR3 protein, CDR3 DNA. D genes are given only for firm matches. Only part of the rows carry a size: once, few, many, or a class if the clone is expanded.

>NA|TRBJ2-4|TRBD2|TRBV5-1
CASSLDSGLLAKNIQYF
TGCGCCAGCAGCTTGGATAGCGGGCTACTAGCCAAAAACATTCAGTACTTC
>NA|TRBJ2-7|NA|TRBV6-6
CASSPRRVGGYEQYF
TGTGCCAGCAGTCCCCGAAGGGTGGGCGGCTACGAGCAGTACTTC
>NA|TRBJ1-5|TRBD1|TRBV5-4
CAGPRDRGPSYNQPQHF
TGTGCCGGGCCCCGGGACAGGGGGCCCTCCTACAATCAGCCCCAGCATTTT
>NA|TRBJ2-1|NA|TRBV27
CASRRGLSYYNEQFF
TGTGCCAGCAGACGAGGACTTTCATACTACAATGAGCAGTTCTTC
>NA|TRBJ2-7|NA|TRBV5-4
CASSLQDSVIEQYF
TGTGCCAGCAGCTTGCAGGACTCGGTCATCGAGCAGTACTTC
>NA|TRBJ2-1|TRBD2|TRBV19
CASSRTIPGTSVLSSYNEQFF
TGTGCCAGTAGTAGAACCATCCCTGGGACTAGCGTCCTTAGCTCCTACAATGAGCAGTTCTTC
>NA|TRBJ2-5|TRBD1|TRBV5-1
CASSLDRGETQYF
TGCGCCAGCAGCTTGGACAGGGGAGAGACCCAGTACTTC
>NA|TRBJ2-3|NA|TRBV15
CATSRGQGQVTDTQYF
TGTGCCACCAGCAGGGGTCAGGGGCAGGTCACAGATACGCAGTATTTT
>NA|TRBJ2-1|TRBD2|TRBV4-2
CASSQVLAGEQFF
TGTGCCAGCAGCCAAGTTTTAGCGGGAGAGCAGTTCTTC
>NA|TRBJ2-2|TRBD2|TRBV10-3
CAISPRDYSTGELFF
TGTGCCATCAGCCCCCGGGACTATTCTACCGGGGAGCTGTTTTTT
>NA|TRBJ1-2|NA|TRBV5-6
CASSPGWAGGYTF
TGTGCCAGCAGTCCAGGATGGGCCGGCGGCTACACCTTC
>once|TRBJ1-2|TRBD1|TRBV5-6
CASSLGPPGQGRANYGYTF
TGTGCCAGCAGCTTAGGGCCCCCGGGACAGGGTCGAGCTAACTATGGCTACACCTTC
>NA|TRBJ2-3|NA|TRBV9
CASSVGSPGADTQYF
TGTGCCAGCAGCGTAGGTTCCCCCGGCGCAGATACGCAGTATTTT
>NA|TRBJ1-5|NA|TRBV10-3
CAIGSGAWEPQHF
TGTGCCATCGGGAGCGGGGCCTGGGAGCCCCAGCATTTT
>NA|TRBJ2-1|TRBD2|TRBV18
CASSPTSGSDEQFF
TGTGCCAGCTCACCGACTAGCGGGAGTGATGAGCAGTTCTTC
>once|TRBJ2-1|TRBD2|TRBV29-1
CSAISLSGPYNEQFF
TGCAGCGCCATCTCCCTTAGCGGGCCCTACAATGAGCAGTTCTTC
>few|TRBJ1-1|NA|TRBV2
CASAKPRGMNTEAFF
TGTGCCAGCGCGAAACCACGTGGGATGAACACTGAAGCTTTCTTT
>NA|TRBJ1-5|NA|TRBV11-2
CASSQGTSNQPQHF
TGTGCCAGCAGCCAAGGGACTAGCAATCAGCCCCAGCATTTT
>NA|TRBJ1-2|NA|TRBV15
CATSRDSRVGGYTF
TGTGCCACCAGCAGAGATTCCAGGGTAGGGGGCTACACCTTC
>NA|TRBJ2-7|TRBD1|TRBV28
CASSSGGQGFHEQYF
TGTGCCAGCAGCTCGGGGGGACAGGGGTTTCACGAGCAGTACTTC
>NA|TRBJ1-2|NA|TRBV7-9
CASSLLEPYGYTF
TGTGCCAGCAGCTTATTGGAACCCTATGGCTACACCTTC
>NA|TRBJ2-4|NA|TRBV5-1
CASSKGQNIQYF
TGCGCCAGCAGCAAAGGACAGAACATTCAGTACTTC
>NA|TRBJ1-5|NA|TRBV14
CASSLSNQPQHF
TGTGCCAGCAGCCTAAGCAATCAGCCCCAGCATTTT
>NA|TRBJ2-2|TRBD2|TRBV4-1
CASSQELAGGTGELFF
TGCGCCAGCAGCCAAGAACTAGCGGGAGGCACCGGGGAGCTGTTTTTT
>once|TRBJ2-5|TRBD1|TRBV28
CASSALWTGGVETQYF
TGTGCCAGCAGTGCGCTATGGACAGGAGGAGTTGAGACCCAGTACTTC
>NA|TRBJ2-7|TRBD1|TRBV28
CASSGRQGVSDEQYF
TGTGCCAGCAGTGGAAGACAGGGGGTATCAGACGAGCAGTACTTC
>NA|TRBJ2-7|NA|TRBV27
CASSSRLGYEQYF
TGTGCCAGCAGTTCCCGATTAGGGTACGAGCAGTACTTC
>NA|TRBJ1-5|NA|TRBV19
CASRSLVEGRNQPQHF
TGTGCCAGTAGATCCCTCGTGGAAGGTCGCAATCAGCCCCAGCATTTT
>NA|TRBJ2-6|NA|TRBV25-1
CASRGTGAGANVLTF
TGTGCCAGCAGGGGGACGGGGGCTGGGGCCAACGTCCTGACTTTC
>NA|TRBJ2-3|NA|TRBV18
CASSAPGGGATDTQYF
TGTGCCAGCTCAGCCCCGGGAGGGGGCGCGACAGATACGCAGTATTTT
>NA|TRBJ2-7|NA|TRBV14
CASSNGRQTYEQYF
TGTGCCAGCTCTAACGGCAGGCAGACCTACGAGCAGTACTTC
>NA|TRBJ2-7|NA|TRBV27
CASRKFQDSDYEQYF
TGTGCCAGCCGAAAGTTTCAGGACAGCGATTACGAGCAGTACTTC
>NA|TRBJ1-5|NA|TRBV30
CAWSLGTNNQPQHF
TGTGCCTGGAGTCTCGGCACAAACAATCAGCCCCAGCATTTT
>NA|TRBJ1-2|NA|TRBV27
CASSDLRGGGGYGYTF
TGTGCCAGCAGTGACCTCAGGGGTGGGGGGGGCTATGGCTACACCTTC
>NA|TRBJ2-1|NA|TRBV11-3
CASSLATGWGNEQFF
TGTGCCAGCAGCCTCGCGACTGGGTGGGGAAATGAGCAGTTCTTC
>NA|TRBJ2-3|NA|TRBV6-6
CASSPITDTQYF
TGTGCCAGCAGCCCTATCACAGATACGCAGTATTTT
>NA|TRBJ2-1|NA|TRBV21-1
CASFPKSPTSGSENEQFF
TGTGCCAGCTTCCCAAAATCCCCCACTAGCGGGAGTGAAAATGAGCAGTTCTTC
>NA|TRBJ1-1|NA|TRBV6-6
CASRWYMNTEAFF
TGTGCCAGCAGGTGGTATATGAACACTGAAGCTTTCTTT
>NA|TRBJ2-5|TRBD2|TRBV5-4
CASSPPGGETQYF
TGTGCCAGCAGCCCCCCCGGGGGGGAGACCCAGTACTTC
>NA|TRBJ2-1|TRBD1|TRBV5-1
CASSVQGAAYNEQFF
TGCGCCAGCAGCGTACAGGGGGCTGCCTACAATGAGCAGTTCTTC
>few|TRBJ2-3|TRBD2|TRBV5-1
CASSLGTSGTDTQYF
TGCGCCAGCAGCTTGGGGACTAGCGGGACAGATACGCAGTATTTT
>NA|TRBJ2-3|NA|TRBV15
CATSRATDTQYF
TGTGCCACCAGCAGGGCCACAGATACGCAGTATTTT
>NA|TRBJ1-4|NA|TRBV19
CASSMGGATNEKLFF
TGTGCCAGTAGTATGGGGGGCGCAACTAATGAAAAACTGTTTTTT
>once|TRBJ1-1|NA|TRBV6-1
CASTRQLGTEAFF
TGTGCCAGCACCCGCCAGTTGGGGACTGAAGCTTTCTTT
>NA|TRBJ1-4|NA|TRBV7-2
CASSLRRQFREKLFF
TGTGCCAGCAGCTTACGTCGGCAATTTCGTGAAAAACTGTTTTTT